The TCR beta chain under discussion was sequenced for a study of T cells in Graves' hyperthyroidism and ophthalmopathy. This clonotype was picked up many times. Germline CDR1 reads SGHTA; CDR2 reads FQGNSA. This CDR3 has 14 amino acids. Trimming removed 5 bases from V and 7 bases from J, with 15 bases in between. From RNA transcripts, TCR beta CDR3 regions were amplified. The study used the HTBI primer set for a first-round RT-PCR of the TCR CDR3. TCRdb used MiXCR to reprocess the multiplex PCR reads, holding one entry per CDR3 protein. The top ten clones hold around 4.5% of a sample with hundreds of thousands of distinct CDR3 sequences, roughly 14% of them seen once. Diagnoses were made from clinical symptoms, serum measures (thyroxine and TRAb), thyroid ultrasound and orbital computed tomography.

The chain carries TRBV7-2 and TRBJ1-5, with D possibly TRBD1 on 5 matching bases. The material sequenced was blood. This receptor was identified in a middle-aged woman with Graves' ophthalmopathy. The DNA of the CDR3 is TGTGCCAGCAGCGTGGGGGGGTACGGCCAGCCCCAGCATTTT. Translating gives CASSVGGYGQPQHF.